The entry that follows covers one T cell receptor (beta chain) sequence. The data are from a study of cytomegalovirus exposure and HLA in healthy donors. V shed 0 bases and J shed 6 bases, with 8 bases lying between them. There are 14 residues in the CDR3. The germline V gene has CDR1 SGHTA and CDR2 FQGTGA. 60 Vbeta and 13 Jbeta primers were used in PCR. Sequenced by immunoSEQ multiplex PCR; TCRdb stores in-frame clones only, minus some. The repertoire holds some 150,000 clones, with roughly two thirds as singletons. The chain combines TRBV7-3 with TRBJ2-2, with D tentatively TRBD1 (6 bases). Source material: PBMCs. This receptor was taken from a woman aged 25-40 years in good health and CMV-seronegative. This CDR3 reads CASSLTGGPGELFF. The DNA of the CDR3 is TGTGCCAGCAGCTTAACTGGGGGCCCCGGGGAGCTGTTTTTT.